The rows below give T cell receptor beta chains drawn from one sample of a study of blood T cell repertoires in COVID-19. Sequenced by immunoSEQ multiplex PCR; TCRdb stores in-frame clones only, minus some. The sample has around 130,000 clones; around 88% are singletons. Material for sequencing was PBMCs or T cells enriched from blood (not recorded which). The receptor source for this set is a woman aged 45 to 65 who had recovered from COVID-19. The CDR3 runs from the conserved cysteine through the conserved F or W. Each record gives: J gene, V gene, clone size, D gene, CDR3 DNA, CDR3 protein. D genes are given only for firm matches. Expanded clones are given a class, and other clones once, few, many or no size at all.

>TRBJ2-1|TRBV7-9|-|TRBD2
TGTGCCAGCAGCTTAAGGACTAGCGGACCCAGCTCCTACAATGAGCAGTTCTTC
CASSLRTSGPSSYNEQFF
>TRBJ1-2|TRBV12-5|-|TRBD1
TGTGCTAGTGGTTTGACAGGGGCCCACTATGGCTACACCTTC
CASGLTGAHYGYTF
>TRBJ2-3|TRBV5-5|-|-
TGTGCCAGCAGCGTACAGAGGGTTTCCACAGATACGCAGTATTTT
CASSVQRVSTDTQYF
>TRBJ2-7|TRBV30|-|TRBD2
TGTGCCTGGAGTGGTGGAGCGGGGGGGGACGAGCAGTACTTC
CAWSGGAGGDEQYF
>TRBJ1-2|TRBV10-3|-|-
TGTGCCATCACTGAGGTGGCTGGTATGGCCGCGGGTGGCTATGGCTACACCTTC
CAITEVAGMAAGGYGYTF
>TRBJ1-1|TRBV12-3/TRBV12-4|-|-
TGTGCCAGCAGTACCAACAGGGATACTGAAGCTTTCTTT
CASSTNRDTEAFF
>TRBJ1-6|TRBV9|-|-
TGTGCCAGCAGCGTAGGACTCACGGCATATAATTCACCCCTCCACTTT
CASSVGLTAYNSPLHF
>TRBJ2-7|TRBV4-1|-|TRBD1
TGCGCCAGCAGCCAAGACGAGACAGGGTTCAATTTTTTACGAGAGCAGTACTTC
CASSQDETGFNFLREQYF
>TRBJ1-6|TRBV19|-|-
TGTGCCTCCGCGGAGAGGGGGTTTTCACCCCTCCACTTT
CASAERGFSPLHF
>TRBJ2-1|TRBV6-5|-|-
TGTGCCAGCAGTTCGGGTGGCGAGCAGTTCTTC
CASSSGGEQFF
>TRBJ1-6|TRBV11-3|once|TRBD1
TGTGCCAGCAGACGGGGACAGGGGGCATCGTCACCCCTCCACTTT
CASRRGQGASSPLHF
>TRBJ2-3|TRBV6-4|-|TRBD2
TGTGCCAGCAGTGACTCTGAAGCGGGGGGGCAGTATTTT
CASSDSEAGGQYF
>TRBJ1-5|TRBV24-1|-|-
TGTGCCACCAGTGATTTAAACAGTAATCAGCCCCAGCATTTT
CATSDLNSNQPQHF
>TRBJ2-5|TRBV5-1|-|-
TGCGCCAGCAGCTTGGCCCCCGGGACAATTAGCGGGGAGACCCAGTACTTC
CASSLAPGTISGETQYF
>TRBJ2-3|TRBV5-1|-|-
TGCGCCAGCAGCTTGGCCCTCGCGGATACGCAGTATTTT
CASSLALADTQYF
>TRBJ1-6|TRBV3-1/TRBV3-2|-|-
TGTGCCAGCAGCCAAGGGCTCAGGGGCAATTCACCCCTCCACTTT
CASSQGLRGNSPLHF
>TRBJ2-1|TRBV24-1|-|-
TGTGCCACCAGTGATTCTACAGCCTACAATGAGCAGTTCTTC
CATSDSTAYNEQFF
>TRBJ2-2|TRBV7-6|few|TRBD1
TGTGCCAGCAGCTTGACAGGGGGCGTTAGTACCGGGGAGCTGTTTTTT
CASSLTGGVSTGELFF
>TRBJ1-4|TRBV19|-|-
TGTGCCAGTAGTATTGGCAGGGTTGATGAAAAACTGTTTTTT
CASSIGRVDEKLFF
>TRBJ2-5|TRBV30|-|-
TGTGCCTGGAGTCCCCCCCCCGCGGGAAAGACCCAGTACTTC
CAWSPPPAGKTQYF
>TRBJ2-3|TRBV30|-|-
TGTGCCTGGAATGTAGGGGCGGGACTCACAGATACGCAGTATTTT
CAWNVGAGLTDTQYF
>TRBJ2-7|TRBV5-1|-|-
TGCGCCAGCAGCTTGGGACTGCAGACCTACGAGCAGTACTTC
CASSLGLQTYEQYF
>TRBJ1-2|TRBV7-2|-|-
TGTGCCAGCAGCTTAGCCTCAGGGATCTCTAACTATGGCTACACCTTC
CASSLASGISNYGYTF
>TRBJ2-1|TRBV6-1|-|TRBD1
TGTGCCAGCAGTGAAAAAAGACAGGGGGCACATGAGCAGTTCTTC
CASSEKRQGAHEQFF
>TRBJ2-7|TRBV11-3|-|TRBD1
TGTGCCAGCAGCTCTCGGACAGGGGGAACCATCTACGAGCAGTACTTC
CASSSRTGGTIYEQYF
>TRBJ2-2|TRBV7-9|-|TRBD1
TGTGCCAGCAGCCCCGGGACAGCTCGGGGCGGGGAGCTGTTTTTT
CASSPGTARGGELFF
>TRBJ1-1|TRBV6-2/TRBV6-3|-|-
TGTGCCAGCAGTTCCTCCACGCGGAACACTGAAGCTTTCTTT
CASSSSTRNTEAFF
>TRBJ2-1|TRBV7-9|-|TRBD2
TGTGCCAGCAGCGGAACTAGCGGGCCCTTTCCTCTGAATGAGCAGTTCTTC
CASSGTSGPFPLNEQFF
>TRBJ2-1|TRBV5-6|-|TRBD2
TGTGCCAGCGCTGGGAGGGGCGGCCTGGGTAATGAGCAGTTCTTC
CASAGRGGLGNEQFF
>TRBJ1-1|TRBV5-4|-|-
TGTGCCAGCAGCCCGGACATCGTGTTGACTGAAGCTTTCTTT
CASSPDIVLTEAFF
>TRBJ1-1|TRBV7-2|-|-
TGTGCCAGCAGCTCCTCCCAGGGGCGTCGGGCTTTCTTT
CASSSSQGRRAFF
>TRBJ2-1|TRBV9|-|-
TGTGCCAGCAGCCCGAGGGAGGGGGCCTACAATGAGCAGTTCTTC
CASSPREGAYNEQFF
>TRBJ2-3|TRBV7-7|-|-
TGTGCTAGCAGCCCAACCGGGACACTACTCCCAGATACGCAGTATTTT
CASSPTGTLLPDTQYF
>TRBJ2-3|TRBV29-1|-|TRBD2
TGCAGCGTATCCCCGCCGGGCGGGGGGGCGAATACGCAGTATTTT
CSVSPPGGGANTQYF
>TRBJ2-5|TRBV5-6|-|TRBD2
TGTGCCAGCAGCTTACTAGCGGGGGCGGAGACCCAGTACTTC
CASSLLAGAETQYF
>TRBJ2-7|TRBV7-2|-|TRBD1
TGTGCCAGCAGCCCTGACAGGGGGCCCTACGAGCAGTACTTC
CASSPDRGPYEQYF
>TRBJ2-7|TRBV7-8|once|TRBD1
TGTGCCAGCACCTCGAGGGGGCAAAACTACGAGCAGTACTTC
CASTSRGQNYEQYF
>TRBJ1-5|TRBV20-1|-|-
TGCAGTGCTAGTATCCAGGACAATCAGCCCCAGCATTTT
CSASIQDNQPQHF
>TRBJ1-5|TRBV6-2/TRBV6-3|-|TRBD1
TGTGCCAGCAGCCCGACAGGGGGCGCGAATCAGCCCCAGCATTTT
CASSPTGGANQPQHF
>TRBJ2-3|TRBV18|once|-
TGTGCCAGCTCATTCTCCCTCACGGGGTTAGATACGCAGTATTTT
CASSFSLTGLDTQYF
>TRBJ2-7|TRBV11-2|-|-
TGTGCCAGCAGCTTAGGCAGGGCCTACGAGCAGTACTTC
CASSLGRAYEQYF
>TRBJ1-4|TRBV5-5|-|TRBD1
TGTGCCAGCAGCTTATTGCTTCGAGACAGGGGGAATGAAAAACTGTTTTTT
CASSLLLRDRGNEKLFF
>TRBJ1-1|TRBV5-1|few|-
TGCGCCAGCGGAGAACAGGGTGTCACTGAAGCTTTCTTT
CASGEQGVTEAFF
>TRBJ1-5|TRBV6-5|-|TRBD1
TGTGCCAGCAGGGACAGGCTGGCAAATCAGCCCCAGCATTTT
CASRDRLANQPQHF
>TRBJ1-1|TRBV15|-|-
TGTGCCACCAGCGAGACAAAGGATGAAGCTTTCTTT
CATSETKDEAFF
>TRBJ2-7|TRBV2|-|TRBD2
TGTGCCAGTACCCTAGCGGGGGCCCTCTACGAGCAGTACTTC
CASTLAGALYEQYF
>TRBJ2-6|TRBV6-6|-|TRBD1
TGTGCCAGCAGTTCACAGGGGTTCGGGGCCAACGTCCTGACTTTC
CASSSQGFGANVLTF
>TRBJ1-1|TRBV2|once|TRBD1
TGTGCCAGCAGTGCGGGGACAGGAGGGTACACTGAAGCTTTCTTT
CASSAGTGGYTEAFF
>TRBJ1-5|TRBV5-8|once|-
TGTGCCAGCAGCTTTTTCCAGGGCGATCAGCCCCAGCATTTT
CASSFFQGDQPQHF
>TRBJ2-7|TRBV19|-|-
TGTGCCAGTAGTATTGGTCGAGCGGGCGACGAGCAGTACTTC
CASSIGRAGDEQYF
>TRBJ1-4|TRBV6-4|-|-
TGTGCCAGCAGTACACACTATGGTAATGAAAAACTGTTTTTT
CASSTHYGNEKLFF
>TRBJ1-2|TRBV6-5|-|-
TGTGCCAGCAGTTACTCGCGGGAAAACTATGGCTACACCTTC
CASSYSRENYGYTF
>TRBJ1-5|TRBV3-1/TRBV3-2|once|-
TGTGCCAGCAGCCAAGAGTGTCAGGGGTTCAATCAGCCCCAGCATTTT
CASSQECQGFNQPQHF
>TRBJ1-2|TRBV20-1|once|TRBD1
TGCAGTGCTGGGACAGACTATGGCTACACCTTC
CSAGTDYGYTF
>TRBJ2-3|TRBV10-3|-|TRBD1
TGTGCCATCAGCCCGGGACAGGCGAGCACAGATACGCAGTATTTT
CAISPGQASTDTQYF
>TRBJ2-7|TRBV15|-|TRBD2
TGTGCCACCAGCAGAGATAGCGGGGCCTACGAGCAGTACTTC
CATSRDSGAYEQYF
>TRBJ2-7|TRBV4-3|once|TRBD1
TGCGCCAGCAGCCCAGGGGACAGTTCCTACGAGCAGTACTTC
CASSPGDSSYEQYF
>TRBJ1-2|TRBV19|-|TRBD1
TGTGCCAGTAGTATCGGACAGGGGGGATCTTGGGGCTACACCTTC
CASSIGQGGSWGYTF
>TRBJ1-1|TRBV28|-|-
TGTGCCAGCGGATTACAGGGTGTTGCAGGTACTGAAGCTTTCTTT
CASGLQGVAGTEAFF